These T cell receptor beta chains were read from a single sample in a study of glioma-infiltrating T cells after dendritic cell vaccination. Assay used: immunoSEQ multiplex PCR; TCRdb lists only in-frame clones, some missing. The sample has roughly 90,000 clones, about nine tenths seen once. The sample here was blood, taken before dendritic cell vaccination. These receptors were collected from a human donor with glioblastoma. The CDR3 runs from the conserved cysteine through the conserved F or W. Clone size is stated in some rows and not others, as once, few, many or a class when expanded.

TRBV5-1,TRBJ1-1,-,CASSSGQGPNTEAFF
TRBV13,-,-,CASSLAGTGGAYEQYF
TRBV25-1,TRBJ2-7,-,CASSEFFDRGRYEQYF
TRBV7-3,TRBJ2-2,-,CASSLRAGQTGELFF
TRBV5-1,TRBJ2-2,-,CASSPRQDLTGELFF
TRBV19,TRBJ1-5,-,CASSTGGVNQPQHF
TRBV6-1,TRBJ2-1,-,CASSEYEVGGRNEQFF
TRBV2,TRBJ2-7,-,CASSELGGSSYEQYF
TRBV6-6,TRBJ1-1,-,CASRDRGRLEAFF
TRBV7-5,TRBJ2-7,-,CVRSLGGPYEQYF
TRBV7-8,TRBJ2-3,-,CASSLSERSTDTQYF
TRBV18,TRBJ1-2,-,CASSPGGNYGYTF
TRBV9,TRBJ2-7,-,CASSATGGSSYEQYF
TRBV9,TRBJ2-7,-,CASSVVAGDYEQYF
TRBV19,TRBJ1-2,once,CASTETGFDYGYTF
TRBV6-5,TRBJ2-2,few,CASSYSGGTGELFF
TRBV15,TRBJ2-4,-,CATSRELAGDLLAKNIQYF
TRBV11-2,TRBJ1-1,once,CASSLAGGAAAFF
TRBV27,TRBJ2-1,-,CASSKLWGNSRPLNEQFF
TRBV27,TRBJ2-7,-,CASSWGPGGYEQYF
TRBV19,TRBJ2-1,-,CASSIGPGATYNEQFF
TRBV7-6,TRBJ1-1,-,CASSIPGQGAHGTEAFF
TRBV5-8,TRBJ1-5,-,CASSLGDKAILPQHF
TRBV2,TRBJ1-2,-,CASRAGDPSNYGYTF
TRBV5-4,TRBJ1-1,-,CASRPGGGSATLNTEAFF
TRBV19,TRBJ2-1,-,CASSTGEVGYNEQFF
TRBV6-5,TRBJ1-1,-,CASSYSTGGRTEAFF
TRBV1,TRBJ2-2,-,CTSSQVRRRTSGGPNTGELFF
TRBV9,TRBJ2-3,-,CASSVPRDTGGLTSTDTQYF
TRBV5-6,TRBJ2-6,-,CASSLFGQGSVSGANVLTF
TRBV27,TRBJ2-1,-,CASSSLSGLAANEQFF
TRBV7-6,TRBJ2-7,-,CASSLGLGASSYEQYF